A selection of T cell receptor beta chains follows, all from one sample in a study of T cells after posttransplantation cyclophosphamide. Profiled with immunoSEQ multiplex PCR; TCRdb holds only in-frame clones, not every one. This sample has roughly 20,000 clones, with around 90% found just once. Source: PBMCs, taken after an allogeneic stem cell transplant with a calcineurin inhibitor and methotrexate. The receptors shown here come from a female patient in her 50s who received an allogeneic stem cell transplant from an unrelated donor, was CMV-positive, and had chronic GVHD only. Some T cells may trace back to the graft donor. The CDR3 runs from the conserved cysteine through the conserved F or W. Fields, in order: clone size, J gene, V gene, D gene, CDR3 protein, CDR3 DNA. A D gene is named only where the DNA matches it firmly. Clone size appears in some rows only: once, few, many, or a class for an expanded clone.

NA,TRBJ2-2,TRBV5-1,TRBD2,CASSSVSSGAANTGELFF,TGCGCCAGCAGCTCAGTGTCTAGCGGAGCCGCGAACACCGGGGAGCTGTTTTTT
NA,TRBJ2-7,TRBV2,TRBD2,CASSSRTSNLYEQYF,TGTGCCAGCAGTTCTCGGACTAGTAACCTGTACGAGCAGTACTTC
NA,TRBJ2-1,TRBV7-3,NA,CASSFEGGGALYNEQFF,TGTGCCAGCAGCTTCGAAGGTGGGGGGGCTTTATACAATGAGCAGTTCTTC
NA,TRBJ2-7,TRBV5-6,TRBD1,CASSSPRDSYEQYF,TGTGCCAGCAGCTCGCCACGGGACAGCTACGAGCAGTACTTC
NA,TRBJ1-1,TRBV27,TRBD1,CASSQGTGEAFF,TGTGCCAGCAGTCAAGGGACAGGTGAAGCTTTCTTT
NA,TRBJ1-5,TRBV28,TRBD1,CASRAGQGMYQPQHF,TGTGCCAGCAGGGCGGGACAGGGCATGTATCAGCCCCAGCATTTT
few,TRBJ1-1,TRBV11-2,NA,CASSLFGQEAFF,TGTGCCAGCAGCTTATTCGGACAAGAAGCTTTCTTT
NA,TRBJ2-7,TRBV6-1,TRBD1,CASSTPGQQIYEQYF,TGTGCCAGCAGTACACCGGGACAGCAAATCTACGAGCAGTACTTC
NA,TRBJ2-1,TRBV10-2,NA,CASSGWLDEQFF,TGCGCCAGCAGTGGCTGGCTGGATGAGCAGTTCTTC
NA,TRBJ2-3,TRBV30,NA,CAWSVLSAEISTDTQYF,TGTGCCTGGAGTGTACTTTCAGCGGAAATTAGCACAGATACGCAGTATTTT
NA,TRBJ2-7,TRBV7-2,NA,CASSGDRSYEQYF,TGTGCCAGCTCCGGGGATCGCTCCTACGAGCAGTACTTC
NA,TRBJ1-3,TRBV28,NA,CASSLVGSTSGNTIYF,TGTGCCAGCAGTTTGGTGGGCAGTACCTCTGGAAACACCATATATTTT
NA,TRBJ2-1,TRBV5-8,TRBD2,CASSTRLAVWQFF,TGTGCCAGCAGCACCCGACTAGCGGTTTGGCAGTTCTTC
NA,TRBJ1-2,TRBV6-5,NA,CASSSSVQNYGYTF,TGTGCCAGCAGTTCCTCCGTCCAGAACTATGGCTACACCTTC
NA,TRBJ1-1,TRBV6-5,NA,CASSRDRTTEAFF,TGTGCCAGCAGCCGAGACAGAACCACTGAAGCTTTCTTT
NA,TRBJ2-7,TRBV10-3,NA,CAIGRGGGSYEQYF,TGTGCCATTGGGCGGGGCGGGGGCTCATACGAGCAGTACTTC
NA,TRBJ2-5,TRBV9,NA,CASSVGQGRETQYF,TGTGCCAGCAGCGTGGGGCAGGGCAGGGAGACCCAGTACTTC
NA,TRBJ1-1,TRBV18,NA,CASSPPRGDPQNTEAFF,TGTGCCAGCTCACCACCGCGGGGGGATCCGCAGAACACTGAAGCTTTCTTT
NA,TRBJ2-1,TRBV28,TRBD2,CASSLSTSGRTNEQFF,TGTGCCAGCAGTTTATCGACTAGCGGGAGAACCAATGAGCAGTTCTTC
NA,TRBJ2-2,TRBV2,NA,CASSEGRGAGELFF,TGTGCCAGCAGTGAAGGCAGGGGTGCCGGGGAGCTGTTTTTT
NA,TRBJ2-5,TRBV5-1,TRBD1,CASSPRRGRSGSGETQYF,TGCGCCAGCAGCCCCCGCAGGGGGCGGAGTGGGAGCGGAGAGACCCAGTACTTC